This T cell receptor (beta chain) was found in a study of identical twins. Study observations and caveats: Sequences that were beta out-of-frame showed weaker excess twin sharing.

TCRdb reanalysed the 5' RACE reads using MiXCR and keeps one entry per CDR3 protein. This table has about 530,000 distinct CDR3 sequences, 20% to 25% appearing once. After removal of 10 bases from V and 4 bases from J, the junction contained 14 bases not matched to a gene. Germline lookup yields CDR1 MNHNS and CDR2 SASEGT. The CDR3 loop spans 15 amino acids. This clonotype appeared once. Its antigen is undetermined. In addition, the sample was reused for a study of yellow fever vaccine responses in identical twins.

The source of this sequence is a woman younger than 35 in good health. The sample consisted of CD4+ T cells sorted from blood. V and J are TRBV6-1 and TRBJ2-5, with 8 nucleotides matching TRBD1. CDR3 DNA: TGTGCCACCGTACCCGACGGACAGGGACGAGAGACCCAGTACTTC. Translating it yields CATVPDGQGRETQYF.